This TCR beta chain came from a study of Graves' ophthalmopathy and Graves' hyperthyroidism. Study outcomes and limitations: At just under 71% sensitivity and roughly 72% specificity, the model predicted progression of the ophthalmopathy. Distinction of ophthalmopathy from stable hyperthyroidism by a 13-signature model reached 85% to 90% sensitivity and 81.08% specificity. Most clonotypes expanded in thyroid above 0.001 frequency were present in blood too.

Comment on this clonotype: Its antigen remains unidentified. The junction departs from germline at one end; a sequencing error may be responsible.

There are 13 residues in the CDR3. Germline values: CDR1 SGHNT, CDR2 YENEEA. Investigators amplified TCR beta CDR3 regions from RNA transcripts. First-round RT-PCR used HTBI primers; second-round multiplex PCR followed. One entry per CDR3 protein, called by TCRdb with MiXCR from the multiplex PCR reads. The data show over a million distinct CDR3 sequences, about 38% seen once. The sequenced material came from peripheral blood or thyroid tissue (not recorded which). The receptor was derived from an adult man with Graves' hyperthyroidism. The chain recombines TRBV11-3 with TRBJ2-6; D is ambiguous. The CDR3 nucleotides read TGCGCCAGCAGTTCAGACGGGCCTAAGGTCCTGACTTTC. Its protein product is CASSSDGPKVLTF.